The T cell receptor (beta chain) under discussion was sequenced for a study of blood T cell repertoires in COVID-19. Across the study: The United States, Italy and Spain were the sources of the acute and convalescent COVID-19 samples. Sources were T cells, B-cell-depleted T cells, or PBMCs; the material itself was cDNA or gDNA.

The CDR3 covers 13 residues. From germline, CDR1 is KGHDR and CDR2 SFDVKD. V shed 5 bases and J shed 6 bases, with 12 bases lying between them. How the authors handled the data: Amplification from reference gene primers served as the basis for estimated nucleated cell counts. Libraries were prepared by immunoSEQ multiplex PCR; TCRdb keeps only in-frame clonotypes and omits some of them. V, J and clone size derive from that table, while D and trimming were established from the DNA sequence. The data contain more than 65,000 clones, over 65% of them singletons. This clone was counted ten times or more. The receptor was derived from a woman in her sixties or seventies with acute or convalescent COVID-19. This chain links TRBV24-1 with TRBJ1-1; perhaps TRBD1 as D (5 bases). Sequencing was done on a sample of peripheral blood. CDR3 loop: CATSVQVGSEAFF. CDR3 DNA sequence: TGTGCCACCAGTGTACAGGTCGGTTCTGAAGCTTTCTTT.